This T cell receptor beta chain was obtained from a study of OX40 agonist ivuxolimab in advanced cancers. As for the study in general: An agonistic human IgG2 monoclonal antibody against OX40 (CD134) was given. Of mixed ages from about 20 to 90 and averaging about 56 years, the group was more than 65% male. Partial responses were observed in three patients, of whom one had hepatocellular carcinoma and two had cutaneous melanoma.

Data came from immunoSEQ multiplex PCR; TCRdb stores just in-frame clones and leaves some out. The sample lists 98,000 or so clones, 91% occurring once. The CDR3 length is 15 residues. Germline CDR1 is LNHDA and CDR2 is SQIVND (reference sequence). V was shortened by 1 base and J by 6 bases, with 13 bases between the two germline ends. The V call is TRBV19, the J call TRBJ1-5; D may be TRBD1 (6 bases). The source material was CD4+ or CD8+ T cells sorted from blood, sampled in a trial of the OX40 agonist ivuxolimab. The sequence was collected from an adult with an advanced solid tumor such as melanoma, head and neck, liver or kidney cancer. This CDR3 reads CASSIGGGLSQPQHF. In nucleotides, the CDR3 is TGTGCCAGTAGTATAGGCGGGGGGCTAAGTCAGCCCCAGCATTTT.